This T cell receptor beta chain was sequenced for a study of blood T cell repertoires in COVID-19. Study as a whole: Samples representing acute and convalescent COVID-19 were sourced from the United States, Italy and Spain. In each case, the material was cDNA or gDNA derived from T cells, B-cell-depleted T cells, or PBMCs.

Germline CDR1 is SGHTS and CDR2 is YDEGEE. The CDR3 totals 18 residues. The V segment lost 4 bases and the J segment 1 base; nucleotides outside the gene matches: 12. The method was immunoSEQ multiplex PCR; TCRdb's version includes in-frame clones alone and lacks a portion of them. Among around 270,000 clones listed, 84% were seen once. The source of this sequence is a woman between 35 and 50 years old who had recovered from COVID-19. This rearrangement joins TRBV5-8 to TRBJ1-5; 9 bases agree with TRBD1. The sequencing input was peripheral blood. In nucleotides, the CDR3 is TGTGCCAGCAGCAAAGGGACAGGGCGGACGAGGAGCAATCAGCCCCAGCATTTT. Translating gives CASSKGTGRTRSNQPQHF.